The sample holds many counts of the clone carrying this T cell receptor beta chain. Its antigen is as yet unknown. The data originate from a study of T cells in Graves' hyperthyroidism and ophthalmopathy. General study findings and limits: Most expanded thyroid clonotypes above 0.001 recurred in blood.

The CDR3 regions of TCR beta were amplified from RNA transcripts. RT-PCR in the first round (using the HTBI primer set) targeted the TCR CDR3. TCRdb re-called the multiplex PCR reads with MiXCR, one entry per CDR3 protein. This sample has about 570,000 distinct CDR3 sequences, with roughly 15% found just once. The germline CDR1 and CDR2 sequences are LGHDT and YNNKEL (reference sequence). Trimming cost V 4 bases and J 3 bases, with 16 bases left between them. The CDR3 extends over 15 amino acids. J is TRBJ2-7 and V is TRBV3-1; no firm D call. The source material was blood. The receptor comes from a woman between 40 and 55 years old with Graves' hyperthyroidism. CDR3: CASSPEPGSRYEQYF. CDR3 DNA sequence: TGTGCCAGCAGCCCTGAGCCAGGTTCCCGCTACGAGCAGTACTTC.